The 21 T cell receptor beta chains below all came from one sample that was sequenced in a study of cytomegalovirus exposure and HLA in healthy donors. Use of 60 Vbeta and 13 Jbeta primers characterized the PCR. Produced via immunoSEQ multiplex PCR; TCRdb's table is partial and in-frame only. The profile shows roughly 150,000 clones, approximately 80% of them singletons. Sequenced input: PBMCs. These receptors were obtained from a man aged 40-55 years in good health and CMV-seropositive.

This clone was observed a few times. The chain uses TRBV14 and TRBJ2-1; 8 bases match TRBD2. The V gene end was trimmed by 4 bases and the J gene end by 10 bases; junction bases not matched to a gene: 9. The CDR3 has 14 residues. The V gene's germline CDR1 is SGHDN and CDR2 FVKESK. CDR3 nucleotides: TGTGCCAGCAGCCCCCTAGAGCGGGAGAAAGAGCAGTTCTTC. It is translated as CASSPLEREKEQFF.

This chain uses TRBV7-8 with TRBJ2-2; 11 bases align to TRBD2. Germline V gene data show CDR1 as SGHVS and CDR2 as FQNEAQ. The CDR3 contains 16 residues. The J segment lost 5 bases and the V segment lost 2 bases, leaving 4 bases of the junction unmatched. The CDR3 reads CASSLLAGGRTGELFF. The CDR3 DNA follows: TGTGCCAGCAGCTTACTAGCGGGAGGACGTACCGGGGAGCTGTTTTTT. Filled out from reference TRBV7-8 and TRBJ2-2, the complete variable domain reads GAGVSQSPRYKVAKRGQDVALRCDPISGHVSLFWYQQALGQGPEFLTYFQNEAQLDKSGLPSDRFFAERPEGSVSTLKIQRTQQEDSAVYLCASSLLAGGRTGELFFGEGSRLTVL.

The V and J genes are TRBV9 and TRBJ2-5; the D is unclear. This CDR3 has 12 residues. Trimming stripped 3 bases from V and 5 bases from J, with 8 bases between. CDR1 is SGDLS and CDR2 is YYNGEE in the germline V gene. CDR3 sequence: CASSAPRETQYF. The CDR3, as DNA: TGTGCCAGCAGCGCTCCTCGGGAGACCCAGTACTTC.

This clone has only one observation. The rearrangement uses TRBV2 and TRBJ1-2, with unresolved D. The CDR3 covers 12 residues. V shed 2 bases and J shed 6 bases, with 7 bases lying between them. Germline loops: CDR1 SNHLY, CDR2 FYNNEI. CDR3 sequence (DNA): TGTGCCAGCAGTGAAAAAAACAATGGCTACACCTTC. Its protein product is CASSEKNNGYTF.

The chain combines TRBV9 with TRBJ1-2; D may be TRBD1 (5 bases). From germline, CDR1 is SGDLS and CDR2 YYNGEE. This CDR3 has 11 amino acids. V gave up 3 bases and J gave up 8 bases, with 8 bases separating them. The chain's CDR3 is CASSEGAGYTF. CDR3 nucleotide sequence: TGTGCCAGCAGCGAAGGGGCGGGCTACACCTTC.

The chain recombines TRBV18 with TRBJ1-4; TRBD1 matches at 7 bases. The junction had 3 bases not matched to a gene; V was cut back by 3 bases and J by 5 bases. Per germline, CDR1 KGHSH and CDR2 LQKENI. The CDR3 is 14 amino acids. CDR3: CASSPLTGNEKLFF. DNA for the CDR3: TGTGCCAGCTCACCTCTGACAGGGAATGAAAAACTGTTTTTT.

The genes are TRBV6-5 and TRBJ2-3, with D tentatively TRBD2 (6 bases). The CDR3 has 15 amino acids. From germline, CDR1 is MNHEY and CDR2 SVGAGI. Trimming took off 8 bases at V and 4 bases at J, with 19 bases between the two ends. CDR3 protein: CASRLGYGGSDTQYF. The CDR3 DNA follows: TGTGCCAGCCGTTTGGGATATGGAGGGTCAGATACGCAGTATTTT.

The chain couples TRBV2 to TRBJ2-1; the D is unclear. Germline CDR1 and CDR2: SNHLY and FYNNEI. There are 15 residues in the CDR3. The V gene lost 1 base and the J gene lost 4 bases, with 11 bases spanning the gap. CDR3 coding DNA: TGTGCCAGCAGTGAAGTGGAGCATCGGTACAATGAGCAGTTCTTC. Protein: CASSEVEHRYNEQFF. Using reference TRBV2 and TRBJ2-1 for the parts outside the CDR3, the full variable domain is EPEVTQTPSHQVTQMGQEVILRCVPISNHLYFYWYRQILGQKVEFLVSFYNNEISEKSEIFDDQFSVERPDGSNFTLKIRSTKLEDSAMYFCASSEVEHRYNEQFFGPGTRLTVL.

J is TRBJ2-7 and V is TRBV5-4, with 10 bases aligning to TRBD1. The V and J ends lost 4 bases and 2 bases, in that order; junction bases with no gene match: 6. CDR3 length: 15 amino acids. Germline lookup yields CDR1 SGHNT and CDR2 YYREEE (reference sequence). The CDR3 here is CASSAAGTGAYEQYF. The CDR3 DNA sequence: TGTGCCAGCAGCGCCGCCGGGACAGGGGCCTACGAGCAGTACTTC.

The chain couples TRBV5-1 to TRBJ2-3; 7 bases are a match to TRBD1. With 4 bases clipped from V and 4 bases from J, the junction kept 6 bases outside the gene matches. CDR1 SGHRS and CDR2 YFSETQ come from the germline V gene. This CDR3 comprises 14 residues. CDR3 DNA sequence: TGCGCCAGCAGCCTCTACAGGGGACCAGATACGCAGTATTTT. Translated, it gives CASSLYRGPDTQYF.

DNA for the CDR3: TGTGCCAGCAGCTTGGACAGGCTGTACGAGCAGTACTTC. The encoded protein is CASSLDRLYEQYF. This rearrangement joins TRBV5-4 to TRBJ2-7; the D gene is possibly TRBD1 (5 bases). The V and J ends lost 0 bases and 4 bases respectively, with 8 bases between them. The CDR3 loop spans 13 amino acids. CDR1 SGHNT and CDR2 YYREEE come from the germline V gene (reference sequence). The whole variable domain, filled in from reference TRBV5-4 and TRBJ2-7, reads ETGVTQSPTHLIKTRGQQVTLRCSSQSGHNTVSWYQQALGQGPQFIFQYYREEENGRGNFPPRFSGLQFPNYSSELNVNALELDDSALYLCASSLDRLYEQYFGPGTRLTVT.

CDR3 in amino acids: CASSQRGGRRGDNEKLFF. CDR3 bases: TGCGCCAGCAGCCAAAGAGGGGGCCGGAGAGGTGATAATGAAAAACTGTTTTTT. The chain is built from TRBV4-1 and TRBJ1-4, with 7 bases lining up with TRBD1. This CDR3 is built from 18 residues. Germline assignment: CDR1 MGHRA and CDR2 YSYEKL. With V trimmed by 2 bases and J by 4 bases, 13 bases remained unmatched.

This chain joins TRBV20-1 and TRBJ2-7; 8 bases are shared with TRBD2. This CDR3 region has 11 residues. The V gene's germline CDR1 is DFQATT and CDR2 SNEGSKA (reference sequence). The V segment lost 8 bases and the J segment 3 bases; nucleotides outside the gene matches: 3. The CDR3 is CSSGGYYEQYF. As DNA, the CDR3 is TGCAGTAGCGGGGGCTACTACGAGCAGTACTTC.

The chain uses TRBV4-3 and TRBJ2-7; D is unresolved. In germline, CDR1 is LGHNA, CDR2 YSLEER. Deletions cut 0 bases from V and 4 bases from J, with 13 bases between. The CDR3 runs to 15 residues. The CDR3 spells CASSQETTTFYEQYF. CDR3 nucleotide sequence: TGCGCCAGCAGCCAAGAAACTACCACCTTTTACGAGCAGTACTTC.

This clone was detected once. The rearrangement uses TRBV7-3 and TRBJ1-1; no clear D gene. The germline V gene has CDR1 SGHTA and CDR2 FQGTGA. CDR3 length equals 13 residues. V dropped 5 bases and J dropped 1 base, with 8 bases sitting between them. CDR3 residues: CASSPDKNTEAFF. In DNA, the CDR3 is TGTGCCAGCAGCCCCGACAAGAACACTGAAGCTTTCTTT.

The chain recombines TRBV7-2 with TRBJ2-1, with D unresolved. The CDR3 consists of 12 residues. Germline CDR1 reads SGHTA; CDR2 reads FQGNSA. With 5 bases removed from V and 7 bases from J, the gap between germline ends came to 9 bases. Written as DNA, the CDR3 is TGTGCCAGCAGCGTGTTAGTGAATGAGCAGTTCTTC. Its translation is CASSVLVNEQFF.

The rearrangement links TRBV11-2 to TRBJ1-4; TRBD1 agrees at 7 bases. The CDR3 spans 12 residues. Germline CDR1 and CDR2: SGHAT and FQNNGV. With 2 bases clipped from V and 13 bases from J, the junction kept 4 bases outside the gene matches. CDR3 nucleotide sequence: TGTGCCAGCAGCTTAACGGGACAGCGACTGTTTTTT. The encoded protein is CASSLTGQRLFF.

This clone turned up a few times. The V and J genes are TRBV27 and TRBJ2-5; 8 nucleotides match TRBD1. The CDR3 totals 17 residues. Trimming removed 2 bases from V and 4 bases from J; junction bases left unmatched: 12. From germline, CDR1 is MNHEY and CDR2 SMNVEV (reference sequence). The CDR3 sequence: CASSLGQGVREGETQYF. CDR3 nucleotide sequence: TGTGCCAGCAGTTTAGGACAGGGTGTACGGGAAGGAGAGACCCAGTACTTC.

V usage is TRBV18 and J usage is TRBJ1-4; D perhaps matches TRBD1 (5 bases). Deletions cut 4 bases from V and 7 bases from J, with 22 bases between. Germline CDR1 reads KGHSH; CDR2 reads LQKENI. The length of the CDR3 is 17 residues. The CDR3 DNA follows: TGTGCCAGCTCACGCTCGGGGGACCAGCTTACAGGTGAAAAACTGTTTTTT. It codes for CASSRSGDQLTGEKLFF. Filled out from reference TRBV18 and TRBJ1-4, the complete variable domain reads NAGVMQNPRHLVRRRGQEARLRCSPMKGHSHVYWYRQLPEEGLKFMVYLQKENIIDESGMPKERFSAEFPKEGPSILRIQQVVRGDSAAYFCASSRSGDQLTGEKLFFGSGTQLSVL.

The chain joins TRBV18 to TRBJ2-3; maybe TRBD1 (6 bases). The CDR3 is made up of 15 amino acids. V was pared by 0 bases and J by 4 bases, with 11 bases between. From germline, CDR1 is KGHSH and CDR2 LQKENI. The CDR3 sequence: CASSPPSRGSDTQYF. The CDR3 DNA reads TGTGCCAGCTCACCACCGAGCAGGGGTTCAGATACGCAGTATTTT. Using reference TRBV18 and TRBJ2-3 for the parts outside the CDR3, the full variable domain is NAGVMQNPRHLVRRRGQEARLRCSPMKGHSHVYWYRQLPEEGLKFMVYLQKENIIDESGMPKERFSAEFPKEGPSILRIQQVVRGDSAAYFCASSPPSRGSDTQYFGPGTRLTVL.

The rearrangement links TRBV5-1 to TRBJ2-2; unclear D gene. The ends were cut back, 4 bases at V and 4 bases at J, with 11 bases in the middle. The CDR3 has 14 residues. Per the germline V gene, CDR1 is SGHRS and CDR2 is YFSETQ. The CDR3 DNA reads TGCGCCAGCAGCGGCGGAATGGGCACCGGGGAGCTGTTTTTT. This translates into CASSGGMGTGELFF.